This TCR beta chain is drawn from a study of blood T cell repertoires in COVID-19. Study background: Spain, Italy and the United States supplied samples that represented acute and convalescent COVID-19.

Libraries were prepared by immunoSEQ multiplex PCR; TCRdb keeps only in-frame clonotypes and omits some of them. The table lists 200,000 to 300,000 clones, 80% to 90% of them singletons. This CDR3 is 15 amino acids long. The ends were cut back, 10 bases at V and 2 bases at J, with 19 bases in the middle. Looked up from germline, CDR1 is LNHDA and CDR2 is SQIVND (reference sequence). The receptor's source is a woman aged 50 to 60 with acute or convalescent COVID-19. Sequencing was done on a sample of peripheral blood. This chain connects TRBV19 to TRBJ2-3, with D uncertain. CDR3: CATLDGSEATDTQYF. DNA of the CDR3: TGTGCCACCCTCGACGGATCAGAGGCCACAGATACGCAGTATTTT.